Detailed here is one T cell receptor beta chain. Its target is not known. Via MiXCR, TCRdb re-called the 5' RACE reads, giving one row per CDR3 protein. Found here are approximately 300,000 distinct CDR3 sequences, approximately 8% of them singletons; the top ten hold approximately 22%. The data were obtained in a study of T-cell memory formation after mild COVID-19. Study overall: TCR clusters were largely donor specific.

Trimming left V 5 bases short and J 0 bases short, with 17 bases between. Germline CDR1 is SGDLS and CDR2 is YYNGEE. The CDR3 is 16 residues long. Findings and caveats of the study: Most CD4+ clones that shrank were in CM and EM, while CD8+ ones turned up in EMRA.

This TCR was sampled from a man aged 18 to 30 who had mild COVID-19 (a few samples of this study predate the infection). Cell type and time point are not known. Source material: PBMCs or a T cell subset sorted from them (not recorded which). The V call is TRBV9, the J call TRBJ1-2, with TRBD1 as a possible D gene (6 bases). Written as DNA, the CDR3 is TGTGCCAGCAGTCACACAGGGTTGGGGTCTAACTATGGCTACACCTTC. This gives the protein CASSHTGLGSNYGYTF.